A single sample gave rise to the 32 T cell receptor beta chains below, sequenced in a study of T cell responses to AZD1222 COVID-19 vaccine. Sequencing used immunoSEQ multiplex PCR; TCRdb keeps in-frame clones, though not all of them. The sample holds about 83,000 clones, about 82% seen once. The specimen was peripheral blood, collected on day 0 of AZD1222 vaccination. The receptor source for this set is an adult in good health.

As DNA, the CDR3 is TGTGCCAGCGGGGAGAATAATTCACCCCTCCACTTT. Protein sequence: CASGENNSPLHF. The chain carries TRBV7-6 and TRBJ1-6; D not certain. Germline CDR1 and CDR2: SGHVS and FNYEAQ. Trimming left V 8 bases short and J 5 bases short, with 7 bases between. The CDR3 totals 12 residues. Filled out from reference TRBV7-6 and TRBJ1-6, the complete variable domain reads GAGVSQSPRYKVTKRGQDVALRCDPISGHVSLYWYRQALGQGPEFLTYFNYEAQQDKSGLPNDRFSAERPEGSISTLTIQRTEQRDSAMYRCASGENNSPLHFGNGTRLTVT.

This clone was observed a few times. V gene TRBV4-3 combines with J gene TRBJ2-1; 8 nucleotides agree with TRBD2. J lost 6 bases, V lost 5 bases, and 3 bases had no gene match. The CDR3 length is 13 residues. Germline V CDR1 and CDR2: LGHNA, YSLEER. CDR3 DNA sequence: TGCGCCAGCAGCTTGGGACTAGTCAATGAGCAGTTCTTC. Its protein is CASSLGLVNEQFF.

This clone was counted once. The chain joins TRBV7-2 to TRBJ1-1, with 8 nucleotides matching TRBD1. Trimming cost V 4 bases and J 2 bases; bases outside gene matches: 6. Germline-derived CDR1 and CDR2 are SGHTA and FQGNSA. The length of the CDR3 is 15 residues. The CDR3 region is CASSSQTGVNTEAFF. CDR3 bases: TGTGCCAGCAGCTCCCAGACAGGGGTAAACACTGAAGCTTTCTTT.

The chain joins TRBV28 to TRBJ2-7, with 12 bases matching TRBD2. There are 15 residues in the CDR3. Germline V lookup: CDR1 MDHEN, CDR2 SYDVKM. V was pared by 6 bases and J by 5 bases, with 8 bases of the junction left unmatched. The CDR3 region has the DNA TGTGCCAGCAGATCCCTAGCGGGAGGGACCAACGAGCAGTACTTC. This encodes CASRSLAGGTNEQYF.

The rearrangement links TRBV9 to TRBJ1-3; D is undetermined. The germline gives CDR1 SGDLS, CDR2 YYNGEE. Trimming stripped 0 bases from V and 2 bases from J, with 6 bases between. This CDR3 contains 14 residues. The CDR3 region has the DNA TGTGCCAGCAGCGTAGATCAGGCTGGAAACACCATATATTTT. Protein product: CASSVDQAGNTIYF. The whole variable domain, remainder taken from reference TRBV9 and TRBJ1-3, is DSGVTQTPKHLITATGQRVTLRCSPRSGDLSVYWYQQSLDQGLQFLIQYYNGEERAKGNILERFSAQQFPDLHSELNLSSLELGDSALYFCASSVDQAGNTIYFGEGSWLTVV.

The chain joins TRBV14 to TRBJ2-5; D perhaps matches TRBD2 (6 bases). The CDR3 sequence is 15 residues long. V shed 2 bases and J shed 5 bases, with 15 bases lying between them. From germline, CDR1 is SGHDN and CDR2 FVKESK. Here the CDR3 DNA reads TGTGCCAGCAGCCAACCGCAGACTAGTATGGAGACCCAGTACTTC. Translating gives CASSQPQTSMETQYF. The whole variable domain, filled in from reference TRBV14 and TRBJ2-5, reads EAGVTQFPSHSVIEKGQTVTLRCDPISGHDNLYWYRRVMGKEIKFLLHFVKESKQDESGMPNNRFLAERTGGTYSTLKVQPAELEDSGVYFCASSQPQTSMETQYFGPGTRLLVL.

The chain joins TRBV3-1 (or the pseudogene TRBV3-2) to TRBJ1-2; D perhaps matches TRBD1 (5 bases). CDR3 size: 13 residues. Deletions cut 3 bases from V and 4 bases from J, with 9 bases between. The germline V gene has CDR1 LGHDT and CDR2 YNNKEL (reference sequence). The CDR3 loop is CASSQGPLYGYTF. CDR3 sequence (DNA): TGTGCCAGCAGCCAGGGGCCCCTCTATGGCTACACCTTC.

The chain recombines TRBV7-3 with TRBJ1-6, with a weak D call TRBD1 (6 bases). The CDR3 runs 17 residues. Germline V gene sequence: CDR1 SGHTA, CDR2 FQGTGA. Trimming took off 1 base at V and 10 bases at J, with 20 bases between the two ends. The CDR3 region has the DNA TGTGCCAGCAGCTTAAACCCGAGACAGGTTGGAGCGTCACCCCTCCACTTT. Translated: CASSLNPRQVGASPLHF. The full variable domain, completed using reference TRBV7-3 and TRBJ1-6, is GAGVSQTPSNKVTEKGKYVELRCDPISGHTALYWYRQSLGQGPEFLIYFQGTGAADDSGLPNDRFFAVRPEGSVSTLKIQRTERGDSAVYLCASSLNPRQVGASPLHFGNGTRLTVT.

The chain combines TRBV3-1 (or the pseudogene TRBV3-2) with TRBJ1-4; D may be TRBD1 (6 bases). CDR1 is LGHDT, CDR2 YNNKEL, per germline (reference sequence). This CDR3 region has 14 residues. V was pared by 2 bases and J by 6 bases, with 10 bases between. The CDR3 DNA is TGTGCCAGCAGCCAAAGGACAGTCTATGAAAAACTGTTTTTT. Protein product: CASSQRTVYEKLFF.

The gene calls are TRBV3-1 (or the pseudogene TRBV3-2) and TRBJ1-6, with 7 positions matching TRBD1. Germline assignment: CDR1 LGHDT and CDR2 YNNKEL (reference sequence). The V segment lost 5 bases and the J segment 8 bases; nucleotides outside the gene matches: 6. The CDR3 consists of 14 residues. The CDR3 DNA reads as TGTGCCAGCAGCGTCCGACAGGGCTATTCACCCCTCCACTTT. It yields the protein CASSVRQGYSPLHF.

The chain is built from TRBV28 and TRBJ2-7; 8 bases map to TRBD1. The CDR3 runs 17 residues. CDR1 is MDHEN, CDR2 SYDVKM, per germline. Unmatched junction bases numbered 15, after V lost 6 bases and J lost 2 bases. CDR3 protein: CASRLQGGGWLPYEQYF. DNA of the CDR3: TGTGCCAGCAGGCTACAGGGGGGCGGTTGGTTACCCTACGAGCAGTACTTC.

The chain recombines TRBV5-1 with TRBJ2-2, with TRBD2 identical over 10 bases. Unmatched junction bases numbered 12, after V lost 5 bases and J lost 2 bases. Germline CDR1 and CDR2: SGHRS and YFSETQ. This CDR3 has 18 residues. The CDR3, as DNA: TGCGCCAGCAGTGCCTATCGGGGGACTAGCGTTAACACCGGGGAGCTGTTTTTT. This sequence encodes CASSAYRGTSVNTGELFF.

The chain couples TRBV12-5 to TRBJ2-1; D not certain. V was clipped by 0 bases and J by 8 bases, with 5 bases between them. CDR1 LGHNT and CDR2 FRNRAP come from the germline V gene. There are 12 residues in the CDR3. The CDR3 sequence is CASGLVLDEQFF. In DNA, the CDR3 is TGTGCTAGTGGTTTGGTTCTTGATGAGCAGTTCTTC.

This rearrangement joins TRBV7-2 to TRBJ2-4; 9 bases match TRBD2. V trimming: 3 bases; J trimming: 7 bases; junction bases outside the gene matches: 4. Germline V gene sequence: CDR1 SGHTA, CDR2 FQGNSA. The CDR3 loop spans 14 amino acids. CDR3 loop: CASSFRSGGNIQYF. The CDR3 DNA sequence: TGTGCCAGCAGCTTTCGTAGCGGGGGCAACATTCAGTACTTC.

This clone was counted between two and nine times. The V gene is TRBV30, the J gene TRBJ1-6; 8 positions agree with TRBD1. The CDR3 totals 14 residues. The germline gives CDR1 GTSNPN, CDR2 SVGIG (reference sequence). J was trimmed by 8 bases and V by 2 bases; bases with no gene match: 5. Here the CDR3 reads CAWSRADRDSPLHF. CDR3 bases: TGTGCCTGGAGTCGGGCGGACAGGGATTCACCCCTCCACTTT.

This chain joins TRBV2 and TRBJ1-5; D is unresolved. The V end lost 1 base, the J end lost 3 bases, and 10 bases lay between the germline ends. Germline CDR1 reads SNHLY; CDR2 reads FYNNEI. The CDR3 loop spans 15 amino acids. The CDR3 nucleotides are TGTGCCAGCAGTGAAGGTAGCGCGGTCAATCAGCCCCAGCATTTT. As protein: CASSEGSAVNQPQHF. Looking up the rest from reference TRBV2 and TRBJ1-5 gives the full variable domain: EPEVTQTPSHQVTQMGQEVILRCVPISNHLYFYWYRQILGQKVEFLVSFYNNEISEKSEIFDDQFSVERPDGSNFTLKIRSTKLEDSAMYFCASSEGSAVNQPQHFGDGTRLSIL.

This clone was observed a handful of times. No DNA is shown, since the ends of the CDR3 on it are uncertain; the CDR3 is the one TCRdb lists. The chain joins TRBV6-5 to TRBJ1-2; the DNA was not used to check the table's D call, TRBD1. Germline loops: CDR1 MNHEY, CDR2 SVGAGI. The CDR3 totals 13 residues, both ends included. Here the CDR3 reads CASSTSTVYGYTF.

J is TRBJ1-5 and V is TRBV2, with D perhaps matching TRBD1 (5 bases). The CDR3 is 16 amino acids. Per the germline V gene, CDR1 is SNHLY and CDR2 is FYNNEI. With 5 bases removed from V and 3 bases from J, the gap between germline ends came to 17 bases. CDR3 DNA: TGTGCCAGCAGTATGGGGGTTTCCAGACTCAATCAGCCCCAGCATTTT. This codes for CASSMGVSRLNQPQHF.

J is TRBJ2-1 and V is TRBV12-5; 9 bases match TRBD2. V lost 6 bases, J lost 8 bases, and 8 bases stayed unmatched. Germline CDR1 reads LGHNT; CDR2 reads FRNRAP. This CDR3 is 14 amino acids long. CDR3: CASGLAGFPHEQFF. The CDR3 nucleotides are TGTGCTAGTGGGCTAGCGGGATTCCCCCATGAGCAGTTCTTC.

The chain is built from TRBV25-1 and TRBJ2-3, with D perhaps matching TRBD2 (5 bases). The germline V and J ends were trimmed by 7 bases and 6 bases, with 14 bases remaining between them. The CDR3 is 13 amino acids. Germline CDR1 and CDR2: MGHDK and SYGVNS. CDR3 amino acids: CASMSLDSDTQYF. CDR3 nucleotide sequence: TGTGCCAGCATGTCGCTGGACTCCGATACGCAGTATTTT.

The chain is built from TRBV10-2 and TRBJ2-2; TRBD2 is a possible D gene (6 bases). This CDR3 is 14 amino acids long. Per germline, CDR1 WSHSY and CDR2 SAAADI. Trimming removed 6 bases at V and 2 bases at J, with 10 bases between. The CDR3 loop reads CASRAGINTGELFF. As DNA, the CDR3 is TGCGCCAGCAGGGCGGGAATAAACACCGGGGAGCTGTTTTTT.

This chain connects TRBV7-2 to TRBJ1-1; the D is unclear. Trimming took 4 bases from V and 4 from J, leaving 10 bases between them. The CDR3 is 13 residues long. CDR1 and CDR2 from the germline V gene are SGHTA and FQGNSA. The DNA for the CDR3 is TGTGCCAGCAGCTACCATAGTGGCACTGAAGCTTTCTTT. It yields the protein CASSYHSGTEAFF.

The chain joins TRBV28 to TRBJ1-5; D not resolved. Germline V gene lookup returns CDR1 MDHEN and CDR2 SYDVKM. The V gene lost 11 bases and the J gene lost 0 bases, with 23 bases spanning the gap. The CDR3 extends over 17 amino acids. CDR3 DNA: TGTGCCCGCACTAGGTACAGTCTACTATATAGCAATCAGCCCCAGCATTTT. Amino acids: CARTRYSLLYSNQPQHF.

In this sample, this clone is medium-sized. This CDR3 is CAPGYRFRGYEQYF. CDR3 bases: TGCGCCCCTGGGTACAGGTTCCGAGGCTACGAGCAGTACTTC. V and J are TRBV5-1 and TRBJ2-7, with a tentative D call TRBD1 (5 bases). The germline V gene encodes CDR1 SGHRS and CDR2 YFSETQ. Trimming removed 10 bases at V and 3 bases at J, with 20 bases between. The CDR3 loop spans 14 amino acids.

The chain is built from TRBV12-3 or TRBV12-4 and TRBJ2-2, with D perhaps matching TRBD1 (6 bases). The CDR3 length is 12 residues. Trimming took 3 bases from V and 8 from J, leaving 7 bases between them. CDR3 coding DNA: TGTGCCAGCAGTTTTACAGGGGGGGAGCTGTTTTTT. Its translation: CASSFTGGELFF.

The V gene is TRBV7-2, the J gene TRBJ2-7; the D is unclear. The V gene lost 1 base and the J gene lost 3 bases, with 10 bases spanning the gap. CDR1 is SGHTA, CDR2 FQGNSA, per germline. The CDR3 contains 14 residues. In DNA form, the CDR3 reads TGTGCCAGCAGCTTAGGGCAGGCTTTCTACGAGCAGTACTTC. Encoded protein: CASSLGQAFYEQYF. Full variable domain (rest looked up from reference TRBV7-2 and TRBJ2-7): GAGVSQSPSNKVTEKGKDVELRCDPISGHTALYWYRQSLGQGLEFLIYFQGNSAPDKSGLPSDRFSAERTGGSVSTLTIQRTQQEDSAVYLCASSLGQAFYEQYFGPGTRLTVT.

The chain employs TRBV14 and TRBJ2-2, with D maybe TRBD1 (5 bases). Between the trimmed V and J ends, which lost 0 bases and 3 bases, there was a span of 14 bases. The CDR3 spans 17 residues. Germline V gives CDR1 SGHDN, CDR2 FVKESK. This CDR3 reads CASSQDRTITDTGELFF. CDR3 nucleotides: TGTGCCAGCAGCCAAGATAGGACAATTACGGACACCGGGGAGCTGTTTTTT.

V usage is TRBV27 and J usage is TRBJ1-5; D is possibly TRBD1 (6 bases). The CDR3 contains 13 residues. From germline, CDR1 is MNHEY and CDR2 SMNVEV (reference sequence). The V end was cut by 5 bases, the J end by 9 bases, with 14 bases between. The CDR3 loop is CASSVTGFGPQHF. CDR3 in DNA: TGTGCCAGCAGTGTTACAGGGTTCGGGCCCCAGCATTTT.

The rearrangement links TRBV6-5 to TRBJ1-6; D is unresolved. CDR1 is MNHEY, CDR2 SVGAGI, per germline. The CDR3 sequence is 14 residues long. V lost 4 bases and J lost 6, with 10 bases in between. As DNA, the CDR3 is TGTGCCAGCAGTTTAGGGCCGCCTAATTCACCCCTCCACTTT. It translates to CASSLGPPNSPLHF.

The V call is TRBV3-1 (or the pseudogene TRBV3-2), the J call TRBJ2-7, with D tentatively TRBD2 (7 bases). The CDR3 spans 17 residues. V was trimmed by 0 bases and J by 2 bases, leaving 17 bases between them. Germline V CDR1 and CDR2: LGHDT, YNNKEL (reference sequence). The CDR3 DNA is TGTGCCAGCAGCCAAGAAAGATGGGGGCTAGCGGCCTACGAGCAGTACTTC. Amino acids: CASSQERWGLAAYEQYF.

The chain links TRBV28 to TRBJ1-5, with unresolved D. Germline assignment: CDR1 MDHEN and CDR2 SYDVKM. This CDR3 contains 16 residues. V shed 2 bases and J shed 2 bases, with 13 bases lying between them. The CDR3 reads CASSLTTRRRNQPQHF. The DNA of the CDR3 is TGTGCCAGCAGTTTAACCACCAGACGTCGCAATCAGCCCCAGCATTTT.

This chain connects TRBV6-2 or TRBV6-3 to TRBJ1-6; TRBD1 matches at 9 bases. This CDR3 is 17 amino acids long. In germline, CDR1 is MNHEY, CDR2 SVGEGT. V was pared by 6 bases and J by 10 bases, with 16 bases of the junction left unmatched. The CDR3 reads CASSAILSDRGGSPLHF. In nucleotides, the CDR3 is TGTGCCAGCAGCGCCATTCTTTCGGACAGGGGAGGGTCACCCCTCCACTTT.